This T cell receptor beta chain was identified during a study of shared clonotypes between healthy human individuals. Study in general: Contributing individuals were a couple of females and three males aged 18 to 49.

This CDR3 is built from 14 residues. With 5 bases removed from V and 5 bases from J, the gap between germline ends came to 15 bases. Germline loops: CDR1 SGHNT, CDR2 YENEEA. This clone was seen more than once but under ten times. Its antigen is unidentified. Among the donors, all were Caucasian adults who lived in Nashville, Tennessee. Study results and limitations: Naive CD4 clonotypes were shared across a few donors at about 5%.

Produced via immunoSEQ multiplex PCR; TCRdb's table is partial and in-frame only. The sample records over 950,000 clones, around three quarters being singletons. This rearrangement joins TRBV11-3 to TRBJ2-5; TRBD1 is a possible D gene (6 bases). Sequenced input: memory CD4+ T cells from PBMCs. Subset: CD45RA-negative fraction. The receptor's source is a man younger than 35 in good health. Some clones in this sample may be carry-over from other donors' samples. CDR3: CASSQHRASETQYF. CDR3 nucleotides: TGTGCCAGCAGCCAGCACAGGGCGTCGGAGACCCAGTACTTC. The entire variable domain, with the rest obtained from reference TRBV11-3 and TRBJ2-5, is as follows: EAGVVQSPRYKIIEKKQPVAFWCNPISGHNTLYWYLQNLGQGPELLIRYENEEAVDDSQLPKDRFSAERLKGVDSTLKIQPAELGDSAVYLCASSQHRASETQYFGPGTRLLVL.